A selection of T cell receptor beta chains follows, all from one sample in a study of blood T cell repertoires in COVID-19. Data came from immunoSEQ multiplex PCR; TCRdb stores just in-frame clones and leaves some out. Altogether 110,000 or so clones are present, about three quarters being singletons, with the ten largest covering about 6.8%. The specimen sequenced was peripheral blood. The source is a man in his 70s with acute or convalescent COVID-19. Both conserved end residues are part of each CDR3. Each record gives: J gene, D gene, clone size, V gene, CDR3 protein, CDR3 DNA. D genes are given only for firm matches. Part of the rows lack a size; the others show once, few, many or a class for expanded clones.

TRBJ2-4 | - | - | TRBV30 | CAWSSVNIQYF | TGTGCCTGGAGTTCAGTCAACATTCAGTACTTC
TRBJ1-2 | - | - | TRBV9 | CASSENPADSVANYGYTF | TGTGCCAGCAGCGAAAACCCCGCCGACTCCGTAGCTAACTATGGCTACACCTTC
TRBJ2-1 | TRBD2 | - | TRBV7-8 | CASSLLSGGAGEQFF | TGTGCCAGCAGCTTACTGAGCGGGGGGGCCGGTGAGCAGTTCTTC
TRBJ2-3 | TRBD2 | - | TRBV18 | CASSGLAGGRADTQYF | TGTGCCAGCTCAGGACTAGCGGGGGGGCGCGCAGATACGCAGTATTTT
TRBJ2-7 | TRBD2 | - | TRBV5-4 | CASSSGLASNEQYF | TGTGCCAGCAGCTCTGGACTAGCTTCCAACGAGCAGTACTTC
TRBJ1-5 | TRBD1 | - | TRBV6-2/TRBV6-3 | CASSPGGYSNQPQHF | TGTGCCAGCAGCCCAGGGGGCTATAGCAATCAGCCCCAGCATTTT
TRBJ1-1 | TRBD1 | - | TRBV2 | CASSMGQIEAFF | TGTGCCAGCAGTATGGGACAGATTGAAGCTTTCTTT
TRBJ2-7 | - | once | TRBV7-9 | CASSLAGRTASHEQYF | TGTGCCAGCAGCTTAGCGGGGCGGACAGCCTCCCACGAGCAGTACTTC
TRBJ2-7 | - | - | TRBV9 | CASSARLGGEQYF | TGTGCCAGCAGCGCCCGACTCGGCGGCGAGCAGTACTTC
TRBJ1-2 | - | - | TRBV4-2 | CASSQDLLPNYGYTF | TGTGCCAGCAGCCAAGATCTGCTACCTAACTATGGCTACACCTTC
TRBJ2-1 | TRBD1 | - | TRBV19 | CASSEQGGNEQFF | TGTGCCAGTAGTGAACAGGGGGGCAATGAGCAGTTCTTC
TRBJ2-7 | - | - | TRBV29-1 | CSVAQTPYEQYF | TGCAGCGTTGCGCAGACACCATACGAGCAGTACTTC
TRBJ1-1 | - | - | TRBV6-2/TRBV6-3 | CASSWVPRTEAFF | TGTGCCAGCAGTTGGGTCCCGAGGACTGAAGCTTTCTTT
TRBJ2-2 | - | - | TRBV5-1 | CASTNRGNTGELFF | TGCGCCAGCACGAACCGCGGGAACACCGGGGAGCTGTTTTTT
TRBJ2-5 | - | - | TRBV21-1 | CASSNPRRTSGSQETQYF | TGTGCCAGCAGCAACCCTCGACGGACTAGCGGGAGCCAAGAGACCCAGTACTTC
TRBJ2-1 | - | - | TRBV21-1 | CASSKVMTSGRALVSDNEQFF | TGTGCCAGCAGCAAAGTAATGACTAGCGGGAGGGCCTTAGTAAGTGACAATGAGCAGTTCTTC
TRBJ1-1 | - | - | TRBV6-2/TRBV6-3 | CASSYPHRRGNTEAFF | TGTGCCAGCAGTTACCCGCACCGCCGGGGGAACACTGAAGCTTTCTTT
TRBJ2-1 | - | - | TRBV5-1 | CASSFSGSSYNEQFF | TGCGCCAGCAGCTTCAGCGGGTCTTCCTACAATGAGCAGTTCTTC
TRBJ2-5 | TRBD2 | - | TRBV19 | CASSIGLVWQETQYF | TGTGCCAGTAGTATCGGACTAGTTTGGCAAGAGACCCAGTACTTC
TRBJ2-1 | TRBD2 | - | TRBV7-6 | CASGKSALAGGNEQFF | TGTGCCAGCGGTAAATCGGCACTAGCGGGAGGGAATGAGCAGTTCTTC
TRBJ2-3 | - | - | TRBV11-2 | CASSSQIGADTQYF | TGTGCCAGCAGCTCACAGATAGGGGCAGATACGCAGTATTTT
TRBJ1-2 | - | few | TRBV6-4 | CASSDQGSYGYTF | TGTGCCAGCAGTGATCAGGGGAGCTATGGCTACACCTTC
TRBJ2-7 | - | - | TRBV30 | CAWRGLTYEQYF | TGTGCCTGGCGGGGACTGACCTACGAGCAGTACTTC
TRBJ2-6 | TRBD1 | few | TRBV27 | CASKDRGVSSGANVLTF | TGTGCCAGCAAAGACAGGGGAGTATCCTCTGGGGCCAACGTCCTGACTTTC
TRBJ1-2 | TRBD1 | few | TRBV7-9 | CASSLADRAANYGYTF | TGTGCCAGCAGCTTAGCAGACAGGGCTGCTAACTATGGCTACACCTTC
TRBJ1-1 | TRBD1 | - | TRBV7-3 | CASRPGQGADTEAFF | TGTGCCAGCAGACCGGGACAGGGGGCGGACACTGAAGCTTTCTTT
TRBJ1-6 | - | - | TRBV9 | CASSFSRDSQNPNSPLHF | TGTGCCAGCAGCTTTTCCCGGGACTCTCAAAATCCTAATTCACCCCTCCACTTT
TRBJ2-7 | - | few | TRBV29-1 | CSANTQTSEQYF | TGCAGCGCAAACACACAGACTAGCGAGCAGTACTTC
TRBJ2-1 | - | - | TRBV5-1 | CASSLGGGDSYNEQFF | TGCGCCAGCAGCTTGGGGGGCGGGGACTCCTACAATGAGCAGTTCTTC
TRBJ2-3 | - | - | TRBV5-8 | CASSLVSASDTQYF | TGTGCCAGCAGCTTGGTTTCAGCGTCAGATACGCAGTATTTT
TRBJ2-3 | - | - | TRBV7-3 | CASSEIQGGGTDTQYF | TGTGCCAGCAGCGAAATACAGGGTGGTGGCACAGATACGCAGTATTTT
TRBJ1-1 | - | - | TRBV4-3 | CASSRVLSDTEAFF | TGCGCCAGCAGTCGGGTTCTGTCTGACACTGAAGCTTTCTTT
TRBJ2-1 | - | - | TRBV28 | CASSSAARASNEQFF | TGTGCCAGCAGTTCCGCCGCGAGGGCTAGCAATGAGCAGTTCTTC
TRBJ2-5 | - | - | TRBV7-3 | CASSLRAEGETQYF | TGTGCCAGCAGCTTACGGGCGGAGGGGGAGACCCAGTACTTC
TRBJ2-1 | - | - | TRBV6-4 | CASSDTGLGTYNEQFF | TGTGCCAGCAGTGATACAGGGTTAGGGACCTACAATGAGCAGTTCTTC
TRBJ2-7 | - | - | TRBV4-3 | CASSRDTRGYEQYF | TGCGCCAGCAGCCGCGACACCCGGGGGTACGAGCAGTACTTC
TRBJ1-3 | - | - | TRBV5-6 | CASSGYGTGNTIYF | TGTGCCAGCAGCGGTTACGGGACTGGAAACACCATATATTTT
TRBJ1-1 | - | once | TRBV28 | CASSHRLSEAFF | TGTGCCAGCAGTCACCGACTTTCTGAAGCTTTCTTT
TRBJ1-1 | TRBD1 | - | TRBV30 | CAWSHPGDRGTEAFF | TGTGCCTGGAGTCACCCCGGGGACAGGGGCACTGAAGCTTTCTTT
TRBJ2-1 | TRBD1 | - | TRBV7-3 | CASSPTGQGYNEQFF | TGTGCCAGCAGCCCGACAGGGCAGGGGTACAATGAGCAGTTCTTC
TRBJ1-4 | TRBD1 | - | TRBV24-1 | CATGATGNEKLFF | TGTGCCACTGGGGCGACAGGGAATGAAAAACTGTTTTTT
TRBJ1-2 | TRBD1 | few | TRBV7-9 | CASRPGTGNYGYTF | TGTGCCAGCAGGCCCGGGACAGGGAACTATGGCTACACCTTC
TRBJ1-6 | TRBD1 | - | TRBV5-1 | CASSSVPGQGNSPLHF | TGCGCCAGCAGCTCAGTACCGGGACAGGGGAATTCACCCCTCCACTTT
TRBJ2-7 | - | - | TRBV9 | CASSVAGSVFYEQYF | TGTGCCAGCAGCGTAGCTGGCTCAGTCTTCTACGAGCAGTACTTC
TRBJ1-5 | TRBD1 | - | TRBV30 | CAWSWTGGQPQHF | TGTGCCTGGAGTTGGACAGGGGGCCAGCCCCAGCATTTT
TRBJ2-5 | - | - | TRBV29-1 | CSVEQGKGETQYF | TGCAGCGTTGAACAGGGGAAAGGCGAGACCCAGTACTTC
TRBJ2-3 | TRBD1 | - | TRBV15 | CATSRAGQGMDTQYF | TGTGCCACCAGCAGAGCGGGACAGGGGATGGATACGCAGTATTTT